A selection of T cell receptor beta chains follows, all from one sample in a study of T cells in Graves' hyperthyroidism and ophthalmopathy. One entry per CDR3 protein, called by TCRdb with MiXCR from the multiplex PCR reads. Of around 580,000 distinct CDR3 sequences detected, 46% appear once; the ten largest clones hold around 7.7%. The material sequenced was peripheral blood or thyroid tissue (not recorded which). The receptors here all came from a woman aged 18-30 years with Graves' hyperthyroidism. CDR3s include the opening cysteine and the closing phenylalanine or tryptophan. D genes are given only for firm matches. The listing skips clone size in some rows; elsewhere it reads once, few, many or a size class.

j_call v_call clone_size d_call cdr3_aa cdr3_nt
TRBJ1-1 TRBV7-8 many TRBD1 CASSGRTGDTEAFF TGTGCCAGCAGCGGCCGGACAGGGGACACTGAAGCTTTCTTT
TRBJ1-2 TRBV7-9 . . CASRDLPYRAGSGYTF TGTGCCAGCAGAGACCTTCCCTACAGGGCCGGGTCTGGCTACACCTTC
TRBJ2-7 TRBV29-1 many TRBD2 CSVEVTSGRGNYEQYF TGCAGCGTTGAGGTGACTAGCGGGAGAGGGAACTACGAGCAGTACTTC
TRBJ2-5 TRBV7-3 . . CASLGGETQYF TGTGCCAGCTTGGGGGGAGAGACCCAGTACTTC
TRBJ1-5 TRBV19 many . CASTLSGFNQPQHF TGTGCCAGTACCCTCTCAGGCTTTAATCAGCCCCAGCATTTT
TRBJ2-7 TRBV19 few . CASSIRRTGEQYF TGTGCCAGTAGTATACGACGCACGGGGGAGCAGTACTTC
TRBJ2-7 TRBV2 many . CASSVRMDSYEQYF TGTGCCAGCAGTGTCAGAATGGACTCCTACGAGCAGTACTTC
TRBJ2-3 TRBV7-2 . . CASSATLTQDTQYF TGTGCCAGCAGTGCCACATTGACCCAAGATACGCAGTATTTT
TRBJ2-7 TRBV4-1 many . CASSQVTNVGQYF TGCGCCAGCAGCCAAGTGACGAATGTCGGGCAGTACTTC
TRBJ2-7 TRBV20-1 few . CSARDEQYF TGCAGTGCTAGGGATGAGCAGTACTTC
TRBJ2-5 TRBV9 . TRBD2 CASSITSGGETQYF TGTGCCAGCAGCATAACTAGCGGGGGTGAGACCCAGTACTTC
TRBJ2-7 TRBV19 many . CASSMRRGYPAYEQYF TGTGCCAGTAGTATGCGTCGGGGGTACCCCGCCTACGAGCAGTACTTC
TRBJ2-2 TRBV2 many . CASIRADGELFF TGTGCCAGCATCCGGGCTGACGGGGAGCTGTTTTTT
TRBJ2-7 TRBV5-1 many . CASSPSGTTGDEQYF TGCGCCAGCAGCCCCTCAGGGACCACTGGAGACGAGCAGTACTTC
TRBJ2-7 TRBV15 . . CATSRDDYEQYF TGTGCCACCAGCAGAGATGACTATGAGCAGTACTTC
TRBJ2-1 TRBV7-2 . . CASSLGRENVYNEQFF TGTGCCAGCAGCTTAGGCCGGGAAAACGTGTACAATGAGCAGTTCTTC
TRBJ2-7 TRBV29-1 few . CSVLTKTYEQYF TGCAGCGTTCTGACAAAAACCTACGAGCAGTACTTC
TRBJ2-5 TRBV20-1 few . CSARDLRQAEETQYF TGCAGTGCTAGAGATCTCAGGCAGGCGGAAGAGACCCAGTACTTC